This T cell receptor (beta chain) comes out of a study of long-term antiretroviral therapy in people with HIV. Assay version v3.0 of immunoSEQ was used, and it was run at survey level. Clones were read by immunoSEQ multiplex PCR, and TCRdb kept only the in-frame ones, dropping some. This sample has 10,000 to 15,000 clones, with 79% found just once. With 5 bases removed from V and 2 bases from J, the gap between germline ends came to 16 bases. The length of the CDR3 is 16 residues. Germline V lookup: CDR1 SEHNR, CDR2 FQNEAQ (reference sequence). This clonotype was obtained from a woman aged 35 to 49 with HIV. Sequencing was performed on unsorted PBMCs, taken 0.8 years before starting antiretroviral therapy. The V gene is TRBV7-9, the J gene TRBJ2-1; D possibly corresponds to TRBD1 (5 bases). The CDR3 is CASSGILAGPYNEQFF. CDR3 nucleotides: TGTGCCAGCAGCGGTATCCTGGCAGGGCCCTACAATGAGCAGTTCTTC.